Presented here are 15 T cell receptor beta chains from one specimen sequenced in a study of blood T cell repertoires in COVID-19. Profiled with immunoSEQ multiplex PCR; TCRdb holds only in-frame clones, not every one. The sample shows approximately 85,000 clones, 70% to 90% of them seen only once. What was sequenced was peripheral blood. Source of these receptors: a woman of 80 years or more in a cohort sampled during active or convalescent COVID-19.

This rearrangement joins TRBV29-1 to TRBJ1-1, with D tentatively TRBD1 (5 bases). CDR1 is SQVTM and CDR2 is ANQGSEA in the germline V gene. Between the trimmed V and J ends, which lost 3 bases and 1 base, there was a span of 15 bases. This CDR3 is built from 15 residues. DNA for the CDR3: TGCAGCGTTGATGTGGATATCAGGGCGAACACTGAAGCTTTCTTT. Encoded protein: CSVDVDIRANTEAFF.

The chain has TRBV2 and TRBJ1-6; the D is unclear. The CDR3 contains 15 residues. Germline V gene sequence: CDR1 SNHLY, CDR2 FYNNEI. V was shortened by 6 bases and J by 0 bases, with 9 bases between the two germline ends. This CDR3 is CASRRPSSYNSPLHF. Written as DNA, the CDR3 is TGTGCCAGCAGGCGTCCGAGCTCCTATAATTCACCCCTCCACTTT. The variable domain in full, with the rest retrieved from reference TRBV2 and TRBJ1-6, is EPEVTQTPSHQVTQMGQEVILRCVPISNHLYFYWYRQILGQKVEFLVSFYNNEISEKSEIFDDQFSVERPDGSNFTLKIRSTKLEDSAMYFCASRRPSSYNSPLHFGNGTRLTVT.

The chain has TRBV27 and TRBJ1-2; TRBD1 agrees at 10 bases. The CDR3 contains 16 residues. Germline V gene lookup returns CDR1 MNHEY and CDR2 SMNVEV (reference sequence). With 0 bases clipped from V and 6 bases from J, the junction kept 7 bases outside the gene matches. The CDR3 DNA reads TGTGCCAGCAGTTTATCGGCGACAGGGGGCGTGAATGGCTACACCTTC. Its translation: CASSLSATGGVNGYTF.

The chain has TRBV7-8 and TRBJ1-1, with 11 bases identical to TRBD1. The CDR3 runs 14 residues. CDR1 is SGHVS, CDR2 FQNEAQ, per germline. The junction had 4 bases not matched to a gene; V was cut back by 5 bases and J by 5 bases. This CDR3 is CASSAGQGVTEAFF. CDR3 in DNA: TGTGCCAGCAGCGCGGGACAGGGGGTAACTGAAGCTTTCTTT.

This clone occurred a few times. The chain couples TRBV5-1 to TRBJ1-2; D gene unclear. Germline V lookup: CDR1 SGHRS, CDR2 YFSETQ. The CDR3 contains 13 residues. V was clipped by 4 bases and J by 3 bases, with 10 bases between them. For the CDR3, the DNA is TGCGCCAGCAGCCTAAGACTGGACTATGGCTACACCTTC. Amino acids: CASSLRLDYGYTF. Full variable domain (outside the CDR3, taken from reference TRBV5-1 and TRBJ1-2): KAGVTQTPRYLIKTRGQQVTLSCSPISGHRSVSWYQQTPGQGLQFLFEYFSETQRNKGNFPGRFSGRQFSNSRSEMNVSTLELGDSALYLCASSLRLDYGYTFGSGTRLTVV.

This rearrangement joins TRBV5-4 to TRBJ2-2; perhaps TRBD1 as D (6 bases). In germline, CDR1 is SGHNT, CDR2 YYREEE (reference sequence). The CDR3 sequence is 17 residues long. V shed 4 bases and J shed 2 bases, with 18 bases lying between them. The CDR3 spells CASSPKAQGVNTGELFF. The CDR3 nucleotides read TGTGCCAGCAGCCCGAAGGCACAGGGCGTAAACACCGGGGAGCTGTTTTTT.

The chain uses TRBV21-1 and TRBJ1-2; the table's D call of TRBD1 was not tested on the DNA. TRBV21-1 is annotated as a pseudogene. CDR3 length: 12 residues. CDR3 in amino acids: CANDRFNYGYTF. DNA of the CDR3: TGTGCCAACGACAGGTTTAACTATGGCTACACCTTC.

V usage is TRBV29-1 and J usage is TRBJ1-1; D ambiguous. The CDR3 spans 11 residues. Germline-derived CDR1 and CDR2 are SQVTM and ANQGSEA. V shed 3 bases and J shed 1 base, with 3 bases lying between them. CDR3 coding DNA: TGCAGCGTTGACGGGAACACTGAAGCTTTCTTT. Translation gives CSVDGNTEAFF.

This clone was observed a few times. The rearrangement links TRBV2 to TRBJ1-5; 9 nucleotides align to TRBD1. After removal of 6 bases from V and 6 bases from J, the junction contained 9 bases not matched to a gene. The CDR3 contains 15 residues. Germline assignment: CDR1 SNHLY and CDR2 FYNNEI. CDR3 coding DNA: TGTGCCAGCAGCGAGGGGACAGGGAAGGGTCAGCCCCAGCATTTT. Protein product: CASSEGTGKGQPQHF.

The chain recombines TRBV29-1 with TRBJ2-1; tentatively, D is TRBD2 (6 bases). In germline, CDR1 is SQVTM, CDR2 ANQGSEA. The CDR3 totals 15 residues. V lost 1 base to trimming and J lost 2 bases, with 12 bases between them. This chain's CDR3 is CSVEGGSGAYNEQFF. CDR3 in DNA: TGCAGCGTTGAAGGGGGTAGCGGAGCCTACAATGAGCAGTTCTTC.

CDR3 sequence: CASSTMTSGSQYF. As DNA, the CDR3 is TGTGCCAGTAGTACGATGACTAGCGGGTCGCAGTATTTT. This chain links TRBV19 with TRBJ2-3; 10 positions match TRBD2. The junction had 5 bases not matched to a gene; V was cut back by 4 bases and J by 10 bases. Per the germline V gene, CDR1 is LNHDA and CDR2 is SQIVND (reference sequence). CDR3 length: 13 amino acids.

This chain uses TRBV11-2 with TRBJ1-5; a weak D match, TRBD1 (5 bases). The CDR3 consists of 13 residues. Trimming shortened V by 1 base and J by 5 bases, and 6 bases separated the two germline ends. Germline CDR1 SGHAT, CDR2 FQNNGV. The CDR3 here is CASSLVGDQPQHF. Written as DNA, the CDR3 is TGTGCCAGCAGCTTAGTAGGGGATCAGCCCCAGCATTTT.

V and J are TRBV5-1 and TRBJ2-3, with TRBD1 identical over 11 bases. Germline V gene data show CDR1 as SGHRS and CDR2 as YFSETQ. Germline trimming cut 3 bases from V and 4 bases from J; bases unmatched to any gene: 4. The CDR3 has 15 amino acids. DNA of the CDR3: TGCGCCAGCAGCTACGGGACAGGGGGATCAGATACGCAGTATTTT. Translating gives CASSYGTGGSDTQYF.

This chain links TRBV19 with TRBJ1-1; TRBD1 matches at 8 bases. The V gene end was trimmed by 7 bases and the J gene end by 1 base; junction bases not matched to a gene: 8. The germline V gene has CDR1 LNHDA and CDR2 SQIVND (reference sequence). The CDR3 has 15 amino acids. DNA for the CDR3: TGTGCCAGTAAAACGACCGGGACAGGGAACACTGAAGCTTTCTTT. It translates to CASKTTGTGNTEAFF.

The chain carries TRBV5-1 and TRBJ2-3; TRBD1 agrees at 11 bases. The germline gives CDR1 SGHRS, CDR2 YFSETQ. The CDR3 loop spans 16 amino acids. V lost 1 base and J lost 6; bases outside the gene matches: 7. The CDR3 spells CASSLPDRGRADTQYF. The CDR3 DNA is TGCGCCAGCAGCTTGCCGGACAGGGGGCGTGCGGATACGCAGTATTTT.